The 14 T cell receptor beta chains below come from one sample, sequenced in a study of blood T cell repertoires in COVID-19. The method was immunoSEQ multiplex PCR; TCRdb's version includes in-frame clones alone and lacks a portion of them. The top ten hold approximately 3.2% of the sample, which has fewer than 300,000 clones, 70% to 75% seen once. The source material was peripheral blood. The receptors were sampled from a woman aged 80 or over with acute or convalescent COVID-19.

V and J are TRBV6-6 and TRBJ1-6; the match to TRBD1 covers 9 bases. V was clipped by 1 base and J by 7 bases; unmatched bases: 2. This CDR3 is 15 amino acids long. Germline V gene data show CDR1 as MNHNY and CDR2 as SVGAGI (reference sequence). The CDR3 nucleotides are TGTGCCAGCAGTTACTTGGGGACAGGGAATTCACCCCTCCACTTT. It yields the protein CASSYLGTGNSPLHF.

The V call is TRBV7-2, the J call TRBJ2-7; 9 positions match TRBD1. The germline V gene encodes CDR1 SGHTA and CDR2 FQGNSA. The CDR3 is 13 residues long. The V segment lost 4 bases and the J segment 3 bases; nucleotides outside the gene matches: 1. The CDR3 DNA is TGTGCCAGCAGCTACAGGGGGCTCTACGAGCAGTACTTC. This gives the protein CASSYRGLYEQYF.

The chain joins TRBV25-1 to TRBJ2-6, with D maybe TRBD1 (6 bases). The CDR3 is 18 amino acids. The germline V and J ends were trimmed by 5 bases and 3 bases, with 20 bases remaining between them. CDR1 MGHDK and CDR2 SYGVNS come from the germline V gene. The CDR3, as DNA: TGTGCCAGCAGTTATAAGGTGGCCAGGGGTGGTGGGGCCAACGTCCTGACTTTC. It translates to CASSYKVARGGGANVLTF.

This sequence joins TRBV18 and TRBJ2-1; TRBD2 agrees at 7 bases. V shed 5 bases and J 7 bases; nucleotides not matched to a gene: 5. This CDR3 comprises 13 residues. The germline CDR1 and CDR2 sequences are KGHSH and LQKENI. CDR3 in DNA: TGTGCCAGCTCAATTTACGGGGGGAATGAGCAGTTCTTC. Amino acids: CASSIYGGNEQFF.

Worth noting for this clone: Possible read error: a much larger clone is one base away. This chain links TRBV5-4 with TRBJ1-2; D is ambiguous. Germline assignment: CDR1 SGHNT and CDR2 YYREEE (reference sequence). Deletions cut 0 bases from V and 0 bases from J, with 3 bases between. This CDR3 is 13 amino acids long. CDR3 sequence: CASSLDTNYGYTF. The CDR3, as DNA: TGTGCCAGCAGCTTGGACACTAACTATGGCTACACCTTC.

This rearrangement joins TRBV5-1 to TRBJ2-7, with D tentatively TRBD2 (6 bases). Trimming pared 4 bases from V and 1 base from J, leaving 12 bases between. This CDR3 region has 14 residues. CDR1 is SGHRS, CDR2 YFSETQ, per germline. The CDR3 sequence: CASSGGAASYEQYF. The CDR3 bases are TGCGCCAGCAGCGGAGGGGCAGCGTCCTACGAGCAGTACTTC.

The chain couples TRBV6-5 to TRBJ2-5, with 7 bases fitting TRBD2. Germline V gene lookup returns CDR1 MNHEY and CDR2 SVGAGI. This CDR3 contains 14 residues. With V trimmed by 5 bases and J by 0 bases, 3 bases remained unmatched. The CDR3: CASSRGGNQETQYF. The CDR3 DNA is TGTGCCAGCAGTCGGGGAGGGAACCAAGAGACCCAGTACTTC.

The V call is TRBV5-1, the J call TRBJ1-6; D is perhaps TRBD1 (5 bases). Trimming took off 0 bases at V and 6 bases at J, with 16 bases between the two ends. The CDR3 consists of 17 residues. Per germline, CDR1 SGHRS and CDR2 YFSETQ. In DNA form, the CDR3 reads TGCGCCAGCAGCTTGGTTATTAGTTCGGGGGGTAATTCACCCCTCCACTTT. Its protein product is CASSLVISSGGNSPLHF.

This chain connects TRBV2 to TRBJ1-4; no reliable D call. CDR3 length equals 15 residues. V was clipped by 4 bases and J by 3 bases, with 12 bases between them. The germline V gene encodes CDR1 SNHLY and CDR2 FYNNEI. The DNA of the CDR3 is TGTGCCAGCAGTGGGGTGGGGAGAGCTAATGAAAAACTGTTTTTT. It codes for CASSGVGRANEKLFF.

J is TRBJ1-1 and V is TRBV25-1, with 11 bases aligning to TRBD1. CDR1 is MGHDK and CDR2 is SYGVNS in the germline V gene. J was trimmed by 11 bases and V by 8 bases; bases with no gene match: 7. The CDR3 totals 12 residues. DNA for the CDR3: TGTGCCAGCCGAACGGACAGGGGGCCGGCTTTCTTT. Its translation is CASRTDRGPAFF. Full variable domain (missing parts from reference TRBV25-1 and TRBJ1-1): EADIYQTPRYLVIGTGKKITLECSQTMGHDKMYWYQQDPGMELHLIHYSYGVNSTEKGDLSSESTVSRIRTEHFPLTLESARPSHTSQYLCASRTDRGPAFFGQGTRLTVV.

This clone has only a few counts. The chain employs TRBV9 and TRBJ2-3; 7 bases line up with TRBD1. CDR1 is SGDLS and CDR2 is YYNGEE in the germline V gene. CDR3 length: 15 amino acids. V lost 2 bases, J lost 3 bases, and 6 bases stayed unmatched. This CDR3 reads CASSVWDSPTDTQYF. The CDR3 DNA reads as TGTGCCAGCAGCGTTTGGGACAGCCCAACAGATACGCAGTATTTT.

This clone showed up just once. V usage is TRBV6-5 and J usage is TRBJ2-1; 7 bases align to TRBD1. Losses at the gene ends were 5 bases for V and 7 bases for J; bases not matched to a gene: 2. Looked up from germline, CDR1 is MNHEY and CDR2 is SVGAGI. This CDR3 comprises 12 residues. The CDR3 DNA reads as TGTGCCAGCAGTCTCAGGGGGAATGAGCAGTTCTTC. It specifies CASSLRGNEQFF.

The DNA for the CDR3 is TGTGCCTGGGGGCGGGCGAACACTGAAGCTTTCTTT. This codes for CAWGRANTEAFF. V gene TRBV30 combines with J gene TRBJ1-1; D gene ambiguous. This CDR3 has 12 residues. Between the trimmed V and J ends, which lost 5 bases and 1 base, there was a span of 8 bases. Germline V gives CDR1 GTSNPN, CDR2 SVGIG (reference sequence).

J is TRBJ2-1 and V is TRBV18; D uncertain. The V end lost 3 bases, the J end lost 1 base, and 13 bases lay between the germline ends. CDR1 is KGHSH and CDR2 is LQKENI in the germline V gene. The CDR3 sequence is 16 residues long. The CDR3 bases are TGTGCCAGCTCACCCCGATTAAGAGAATCCTACAATGAGCAGTTCTTC. Translating it yields CASSPRLRESYNEQFF.